Sequencing of this T cell receptor beta chain was carried out in a study of CXCR3-negative and CXCR3-positive naive CD8 T cells. Points from the study as a whole: CXCR3-positive naive cells had TRB CDR3s that were more hydrophobic than CXCR3-negative naive cells had. Memory CD8+ T cell repertoires were far less diverse than both naive subsets.

UMI labels and 5' RACE were used to prepare the TRB cDNA libraries. After re-calling the 5' RACE reads, TCRdb lists one entry per CDR3 protein, DNA absent. The sample has 80,000 to 100,000 distinct CDR3 sequences, and its top ten clones hold around 0.82%. CDR3 length equals 15 residues. Germline-derived CDR1 and CDR2 are MNHNY and SVGAGI (reference sequence). Of note for this clonotype: Its target is not known.

This receptor was obtained from a human donor in good health. Some clones in this sample may be carry-over from other donors' samples. The chain couples TRBV6-6 to TRBJ1-1; TCRdb indicates TRBD1, and absent DNA this call remains unverified. Source material: naive CXCR3+ CD8+ T cells from blood. As to subset: CD45RO-CCR7+CD27+CD95- naive CD8+ T cells expressing CXCR3 (TNR3+). The chain's CDR3 is CASSFTGGRGTEAFF.